A single T cell receptor beta chain is shown here with its context. Its antigen is unidentified. At collection, donors were nominally healthy, but unrecorded immune exposures were probable. This sample was taken from a study of cytomegalovirus exposure and HLA in healthy donors. Whole-study context: Ancestry clustering placed 81% of roughly 400 genotyped donors in the Caucasian-associated cluster. Study-level points and caveats: It has been reported that TCR beta sequences accurately predicted the HLA-A and HLA-B alleles of most subjects.

The PCR used 60 Vbeta and 13 Jbeta primers. Original data processing: About 9.9 million shared chains were among around 78 million unique TCR beta chains counted in a later analysis. Assay used: immunoSEQ multiplex PCR; TCRdb lists only in-frame clones, some missing. V and J calls and clone size come straight from that table; D and trimming were deduced from the DNA. The sample lists some 200,000 clones; around four fifths were seen once. Trimming pared 6 bases from V and 1 base from J, leaving 14 bases between. Germline values: CDR1 MNHEY, CDR2 SVGAGI. This CDR3 is 15 amino acids long. The receptor was derived from a woman in her forties or fifties in good health and CMV-seropositive. Sequences were obtained from PBMCs. This chain joins TRBV6-5 and TRBJ2-3, with D tentatively TRBD2 (6 bases). This CDR3 is CASSREPAGTDTQYF. In DNA form, the CDR3 reads TGTGCCAGCAGCCGGGAGCCAGCGGGCACAGATACGCAGTATTTT.